This entry describes one TCR beta chain. Under the authors' procedure: Using reference gene primer amplification, nucleated cell counts were estimated. Profiled with immunoSEQ multiplex PCR; TCRdb holds only in-frame clones, not every one. The DNA was the basis for D and trimming; V, J and clone size are from that table. The data hold some 300,000 clones, with approximately 80% observed a single time. V was clipped by 7 bases and J by 7 bases, with 7 bases between them. The germline CDR1 and CDR2 sequences are MNHEY and SVGAGI. The CDR3 covers 10 residues. The record originates from a study of blood T cell repertoires in COVID-19. The overall study: The United States, Italy and Spain were the sources of the acute and convalescent COVID-19 samples. PBMCs, B-cell-depleted T cells, or T cells were the source of the cDNA or gDNA that made up the material.

The rearrangement joins TRBV6-5 to TRBJ1-1; no clear D gene. What was sequenced was peripheral blood. The TCR was taken from a woman in her forties or fifties with active or convalescent COVID-19. The CDR3 sequence: CASIRGEAFF. The DNA for the CDR3 is TGTGCCAGCATCCGAGGTGAAGCTTTCTTT.